The T cell receptor (beta chain) described here comes from a study of T-cell reconstitution after alpha-beta-depleted transplantation in children. TCRbeta library preparation incorporated unique molecular identifiers. TCRdb processed the PCR reads anew with MiXCR; each CDR3 protein has one entry. The sample comprises a few hundred thousand distinct CDR3 sequences, more than 20% of which are singletons, and around 36% rests with the top ten. This clonotype was seen only a few times. The sample here was PBMCs, taken before TCRalphabeta/CD19-depleted stem cell transplant. This TCR came from a boy younger than two with Wiskott-Aldrich syndrome, due to receive a stem cell transplant.

For the CDR3, the DNA is TGTGCCAGCAGCCAGGCGCGGGATAAGTTCTTC. It specifies CASSQARDKFF. The chain uses TRBV3-1 and TRBJ2-1, with D perhaps matching TRBD2 (6 bases). Germline values: CDR1 LGHDT, CDR2 YNNKEL (reference sequence). V shed 3 bases and J shed 14 bases, with 11 bases lying between them. CDR3 length: 11 residues.